Shown below are 26 T cell receptor beta chains from a single sample sequenced in a study of CD8+CD57+ T cells in acquired aplastic anemia. Genomic DNA, serving as template, underwent TCR beta VDJ and CDR3 profiling. TCRdb fed the reads into MiXCR, producing one record per CDR3 protein. The sample shows 310,000 or so distinct CDR3 sequences, 50% to 65% of them seen only once. Whoever was chosen for sequencing had shown CD8+CD57+ cell expansion by flow cytometry. Sequenced sample: sorted CD4+, CD8+, or CD8+CD57+ T cells (not recorded which) from PBMCs. These receptors were taken from a human donor with aplastic anemia.

This chain connects TRBV20-1 to TRBJ2-7; 8 bases line up with TRBD2. Germline values: CDR1 DFQATT, CDR2 SNEGSKA (reference sequence). Trimming at V came to 1 base and at J to 5 bases, leaving 4 bases not matched to a gene. The CDR3 is 13 amino acids. CDR3 DNA: TGCAGTGCTAGAGGGGCGGGGGGCAACGAGCAGTACTTC. Amino acids: CSARGAGGNEQYF.

This clonotype was recorded only once. The DNA for the CDR3 is TGTGCCAGCAGCTTAAACCAAGAGGCGGCAAATAATTCACCCCTCCACTTT. As protein: CASSLNQEAANNSPLHF. The chain recombines TRBV5-4 with TRBJ1-6, with D hard to call. V shed 2 bases and J shed 5 bases, with 17 bases lying between them. In germline, CDR1 is SGHNT, CDR2 YYREEE (reference sequence). This CDR3 is 17 amino acids long.

This clonotype was observed a handful of times. This chain joins TRBV10-3 and TRBJ1-6; 7 bases map to TRBD1. V shed 7 bases and J 4 bases; nucleotides not matched to a gene: 4. The germline V gene encodes CDR1 ENHRY and CDR2 SYGVKD. This CDR3 comprises 14 residues. CDR3 DNA: TGTGCCATCACCCGGGGACAGTATAATTCACCCCTCCACTTT. This encodes CAITRGQYNSPLHF.

V and J are TRBV28 and TRBJ1-2; 7 positions match TRBD1. Germline V gene data show CDR1 as MDHEN and CDR2 as SYDVKM. This CDR3 has 15 amino acids. J lost 2 bases, V lost 4 bases, and 7 bases had no gene match. CDR3 nucleotides: TGTGCCAGCAGTTACATGACAGGGCGGAACTATGGCTACACCTTC. Its translation is CASSYMTGRNYGYTF.

On this clonotype itself: One end of the junction varies from germline; a read error may be responsible. The chain is built from TRBV29-1 and TRBJ2-2; maybe TRBD2 (5 bases). CDR1 and CDR2 (germline): SQVTM, ANQGSEA. CDR3 length equals 12 residues. CDR3 nucleotide sequence: TGCAGCGTTGCGCGGCCAAACGGGGAGTTGTTTTTT. Its translation is CSVARPNGELFF.

The chain links TRBV11-3 to TRBJ2-2, with a tentative D call TRBD2 (5 bases). With 3 bases removed from V and 4 bases from J, the gap between germline ends came to 12 bases. Germline assignment: CDR1 SGHNT and CDR2 YENEEA. CDR3 length: 15 amino acids. CDR3 sequence: CASSFLAGSTGELFF. The DNA of the CDR3 is TGTGCCAGCAGCTTCTTGGCGGGCTCCACCGGGGAGCTGTTTTTT.

In this sample, this clonotype turned up many times. The rearrangement uses TRBV2 and TRBJ1-5, with D unresolved. V was shortened by 4 bases and J by 6 bases, with 10 bases between the two germline ends. Germline lookup yields CDR1 SNHLY and CDR2 FYNNEI. There are 13 residues in the CDR3. The CDR3: CASSGGVGQPQHF. The CDR3 bases are TGTGCCAGCAGTGGTGGGGTTGGTCAGCCCCAGCATTTT.

In its sample, this clonotype was seen many times. The chain couples TRBV24-1 to TRBJ2-1; D may correspond to TRBD1 or TRBD2 (5 bases each). The CDR3 totals 18 residues. V was clipped by 4 bases and J by 4 bases, with 22 bases between them. The germline gives CDR1 KGHDR, CDR2 SFDVKD. DNA for the CDR3: TGTGCCACCAGTGAACAACCGGGGCTGGGGCATCCTTACAATGAGCAGTTCTTC. Translation: CATSEQPGLGHPYNEQFF.

This clonotype was recorded at least ten times. CDR3 protein: CASSWTGPPDTGELFF. The DNA of the CDR3 is TGCGCCAGCAGCTGGACGGGGCCCCCGGACACCGGGGAGCTGTTTTTT. The chain uses TRBV5-1 and TRBJ2-2, with D possibly being TRBD1 or TRBD2 (5 bases each). V lost 3 bases and J lost 3, with 15 bases in between. The CDR3 consists of 16 residues. Looked up from germline, CDR1 is SGHRS and CDR2 is YFSETQ.

V usage is TRBV7-9 and J usage is TRBJ2-7; TRBD1 or TRBD2 may be the D gene (5 bases each). The CDR3 is 15 amino acids. Germline-derived CDR1 and CDR2 are SEHNR and FQNEAQ (reference sequence). Trimming stripped 1 base from V and 3 bases from J, with 13 bases between. The CDR3 loop reads CASSLEGRPGYEQYF. Here the CDR3 DNA reads TGTGCCAGCAGCTTAGAGGGGAGACCAGGCTACGAGCAGTACTTC.

The CDR3 nucleotides are TGCGCCAGCAGCCCACGGACTAGCGGGGGAATTTTAAGCTCCTACGAGCAGTACTTC. It is translated as CASSPRTSGGILSSYEQYF. V is TRBV5-1 and J is TRBJ2-7; 13 nucleotides line up with TRBD2. V trimming: 4 bases; J trimming: 0 bases; junction bases outside the gene matches: 13. The CDR3 contains 19 residues. Germline CDR1 is SGHRS and CDR2 is YFSETQ.

This clonotype was seen many times. The chain combines TRBV9 with TRBJ2-2; D may be TRBD2 (6 bases). V shed 0 bases and J shed 4 bases, with 10 bases lying between them. CDR3 length equals 15 residues. Looked up from germline, CDR1 is SGDLS and CDR2 is YYNGEE. Here the CDR3 reads CASSVGGETTGELFF. DNA for the CDR3: TGTGCCAGCAGCGTAGGGGGGGAGACCACCGGGGAGCTGTTTTTT.

This sequence joins TRBV7-9 and TRBJ2-7; weak D call: TRBD1 (6 bases). The CDR3 runs 13 residues. Germline CDR1 SEHNR, CDR2 FQNEAQ (reference sequence). Trimming removed 5 bases at V and 4 bases at J, with 12 bases between. The CDR3 reads CASSAGQMYEQYF. In nucleotides, the CDR3 is TGTGCCAGCAGCGCTGGACAGATGTACGAGCAGTACTTC. The whole variable domain, filled in from reference TRBV7-9 and TRBJ2-7, reads DTGVSQNPRHKITKRGQNVTFRCDPISEHNRLYWYRQTLGQGPEFLTYFQNEAQLEKSRLLSDRFSAERPKGSFSTLEIQRTEQGDSAMYLCASSAGQMYEQYFGPGTRLTVT.

This clonotype was recorded at least ten times. This rearrangement joins TRBV7-8 to TRBJ1-1; no clear D. The length of the CDR3 is 15 residues. CDR1 and CDR2 from the germline V gene are SGHVS and FQNEAQ. Trimming removed 2 bases at V and 4 bases at J, with 14 bases between. Here the CDR3 DNA reads TGTGCCAGCAGCTTAAATCAAGGACTGGGCACTGAAGCTTTCTTT. Its protein is CASSLNQGLGTEAFF.

The J gene is TRBJ2-1, the V gene TRBV5-1; the D gene is possibly TRBD2 (6 bases). The CDR3 length is 14 residues. The ends were cut back, 4 bases at V and 7 bases at J, with 15 bases in the middle. Looked up from germline, CDR1 is SGHRS and CDR2 is YFSETQ. CDR3 DNA sequence: TGCGCCAGCAGCCGCTGGGGAGGCATGAATGAGCAGTTCTTC. It encodes CASSRWGGMNEQFF.

The table lists this clonotype with a few counts. Mismatch with germline at one junction end may stem from a read error. V gene TRBV20-1 combines with J gene TRBJ2-5; 7 bases are a match to TRBD2. This CDR3 region has 13 residues. The germline V gene encodes CDR1 DFQATT and CDR2 SNEGSKA (reference sequence). The CDR3 loop is CSARGDTGRTLCF. The CDR3 DNA sequence: TGCAGTGCTAGAGGCGACACCGGGAGGACCCTGTGCTTC.

The chain couples TRBV29-1 to TRBJ2-7, with no clear D. Germline CDR1 and CDR2: SQVTM and ANQGSEA. Trimming shortened V by 7 bases and J by 3 bases, and 13 bases separated the two germline ends. This CDR3 has 12 residues. The CDR3 nucleotides are TGCAGCGCCCTTACGGGCTTCTACGAGCAGTACTTC. Its protein is CSALTGFYEQYF.

The table lists this clonotype with many counts. This chain uses TRBV5-8 with TRBJ2-3, with 7 bases aligning to TRBD2. The CDR3 length is 15 residues. Looked up from germline, CDR1 is SGHTS and CDR2 is YDEGEE. V trimming: 4 bases; J trimming: 2 bases; junction bases outside the gene matches: 7. CDR3: CASSATSVPTDTQYF. In DNA, the CDR3 is TGTGCCAGCAGCGCAACTAGCGTACCCACAGATACGCAGTATTTT.

At least ten counts were recorded for this clonotype. The chain uses TRBV19 and TRBJ1-6; 9 nucleotides match TRBD1. This CDR3 is 15 amino acids long. Per the germline V gene, CDR1 is LNHDA and CDR2 is SQIVND (reference sequence). Unmatched junction bases numbered 3, after V lost 1 base and J lost 8 bases. Here the CDR3 reads CASSIGDRVYSPLHF. CDR3 bases: TGTGCCAGTAGTATAGGGGACAGGGTGTATTCACCCCTCCACTTT.

The rearrangement uses TRBV7-2 and TRBJ2-3; D is possibly TRBD2 (6 bases). Per the germline V gene, CDR1 is SGHTA and CDR2 is FQGNSA. This CDR3 is built from 15 residues. Trimming took off 9 bases at V and 0 bases at J, with 16 bases between the two ends. The chain's CDR3 is CASSAGLISTDTQYF. The CDR3 nucleotides read TGTGCCAGTAGCGCGGGACTCATAAGCACAGATACGCAGTATTTT.

This clonotype was seen repeatedly, ten times or more. The V and J genes are TRBV7-3 and TRBJ2-5, with D perhaps matching TRBD1 (5 bases). The CDR3 spans 16 residues. From germline, CDR1 is SGHTA and CDR2 FQGTGA. V lost 6 bases and J 5 bases, leaving 22 bases between the germline ends. CDR3 loop: CASRRTLQLRAETQYF. Here the CDR3 DNA reads TGTGCCAGCAGGAGGACACTCCAGTTGCGTGCGGAGACCCAGTACTTC.

Comments on this clonotype: An end of the junction differs from the germline gene, which may be a read error. This chain uses TRBV19 with TRBJ1-1, with a weak D call TRBD1 (6 bases). CDR3 length: 15 residues. Per germline, CDR1 LNHDA and CDR2 SQIVND (reference sequence). For the CDR3, the DNA is TGTGCCGGTAGTCCCCAGGGACACCGAAACACTGAAGCTTTCTTC. Protein: CAGSPQGHRNTEAFF.

Regarding this clonotype: The junction departs from germline at one end; a sequencing error may be responsible. The chain carries TRBV15 and TRBJ2-7; the match to TRBD1 covers 9 bases. The germline V gene encodes CDR1 LNHNV and CDR2 YYDKDF (reference sequence). The length of the CDR3 is 14 residues. This CDR3 reads CASSLGQGPHEQYF. DNA for the CDR3: TGTGCCAGCAGCTTGGGACAGGGTCCCCACGAGCAGTACTTC.

The CDR3 coding sequence is TGTGCCAGCAGTGAGGACAGGGGGGGCAATCAGCCCCAGCATTTT. It is translated as CASSEDRGGNQPQHF. V is TRBV2 and J is TRBJ1-5, with 10 bases identical to TRBD1. With V trimmed by 3 bases and J by 2 bases, 1 base remained unmatched. CDR3 length: 15 residues. Per the germline V gene, CDR1 is SNHLY and CDR2 is FYNNEI.

The chain has TRBV9 and TRBJ2-1, with TRBD2 matching over 16 bases. Per the germline V gene, CDR1 is SGDLS and CDR2 is YYNGEE. This CDR3 comprises 19 residues. Trimming at V came to 7 bases and at J to 5 bases, leaving 15 bases not matched to a gene. DNA of the CDR3: TGTGCCAGCCAGGCCCCCACGGGACTAGCGGGGGGGCTTGACAATGAGCAGTTCTTC. As protein: CASQAPTGLAGGLDNEQFF.

This clonotype was recorded many times. The rearrangement links TRBV20-1 to TRBJ2-7, with 10 bases aligning to TRBD1. With 3 bases clipped from V and 3 bases from J, the junction kept 5 bases outside the gene matches. This CDR3 is 14 amino acids long. Looked up from germline, CDR1 is DFQATT and CDR2 is SNEGSKA (reference sequence). The CDR3 region has the DNA TGCAGTGCTAGGGGGACAGGGGATATCTACGAGCAGTACTTC. Protein product: CSARGTGDIYEQYF.